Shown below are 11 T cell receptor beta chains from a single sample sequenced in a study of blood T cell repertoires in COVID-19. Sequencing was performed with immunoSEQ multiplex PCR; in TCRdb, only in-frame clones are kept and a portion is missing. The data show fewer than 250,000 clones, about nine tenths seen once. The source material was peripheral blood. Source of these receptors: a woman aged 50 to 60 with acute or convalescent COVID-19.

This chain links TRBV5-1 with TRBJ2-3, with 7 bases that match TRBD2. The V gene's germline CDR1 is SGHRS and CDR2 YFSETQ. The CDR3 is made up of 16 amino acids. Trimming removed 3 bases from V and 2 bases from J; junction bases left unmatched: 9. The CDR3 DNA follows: TGCGCCAGCAGCTCCGGACTAAGCGGGACCACAGATACGCAGTATTTT. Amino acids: CASSSGLSGTTDTQYF. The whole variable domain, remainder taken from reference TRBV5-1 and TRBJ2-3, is KAGVTQTPRYLIKTRGQQVTLSCSPISGHRSVSWYQQTPGQGLQFLFEYFSETQRNKGNFPGRFSGRQFSNSRSEMNVSTLELGDSALYLCASSSGLSGTTDTQYFGPGTRLTVL.

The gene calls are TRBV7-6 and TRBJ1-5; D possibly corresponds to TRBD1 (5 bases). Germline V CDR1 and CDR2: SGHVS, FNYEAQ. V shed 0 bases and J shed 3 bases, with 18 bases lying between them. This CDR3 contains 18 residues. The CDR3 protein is CASSLAQRRKGSNQPQHF. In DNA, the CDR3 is TGTGCCAGCAGCTTAGCCCAGCGCAGGAAGGGGTCCAATCAGCCCCAGCATTTT.

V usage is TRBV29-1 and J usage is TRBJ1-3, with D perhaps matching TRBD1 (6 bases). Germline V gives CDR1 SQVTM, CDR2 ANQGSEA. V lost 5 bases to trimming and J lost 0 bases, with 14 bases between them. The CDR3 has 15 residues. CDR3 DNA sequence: TGCAGCGTTAAGTCGCAGGGGACCTCTGGAAACACCATATATTTT. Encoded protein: CSVKSQGTSGNTIYF.

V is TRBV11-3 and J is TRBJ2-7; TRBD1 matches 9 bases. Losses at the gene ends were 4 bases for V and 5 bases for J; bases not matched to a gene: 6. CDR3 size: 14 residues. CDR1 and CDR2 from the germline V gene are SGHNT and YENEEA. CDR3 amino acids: CASSSWTGDHEQYF. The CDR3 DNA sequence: TGTGCCAGCAGCTCCTGGACAGGGGACCACGAGCAGTACTTC.

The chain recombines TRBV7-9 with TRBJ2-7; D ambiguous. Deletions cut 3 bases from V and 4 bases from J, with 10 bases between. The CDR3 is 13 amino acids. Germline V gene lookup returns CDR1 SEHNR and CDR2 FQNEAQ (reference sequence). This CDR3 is CASSLAAEYEQYF. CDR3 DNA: TGTGCCAGCAGCTTGGCCGCCGAATACGAGCAGTACTTC.

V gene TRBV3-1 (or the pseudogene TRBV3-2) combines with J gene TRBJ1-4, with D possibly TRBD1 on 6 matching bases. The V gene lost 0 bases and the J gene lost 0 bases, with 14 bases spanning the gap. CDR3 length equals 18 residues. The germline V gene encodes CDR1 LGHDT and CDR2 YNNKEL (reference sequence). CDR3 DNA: TGTGCCAGCAGCCAAGAGGGGGCGGGCAGGGCAACTAATGAAAAACTGTTTTTT. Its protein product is CASSQEGAGRATNEKLFF.

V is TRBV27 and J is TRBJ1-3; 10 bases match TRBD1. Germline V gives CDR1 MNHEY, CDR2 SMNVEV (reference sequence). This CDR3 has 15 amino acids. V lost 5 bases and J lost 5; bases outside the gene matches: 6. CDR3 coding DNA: TGTGCCAGCAGTCTGACAGGGGGCAACAGAAACACCATATATTTT. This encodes CASSLTGGNRNTIYF.

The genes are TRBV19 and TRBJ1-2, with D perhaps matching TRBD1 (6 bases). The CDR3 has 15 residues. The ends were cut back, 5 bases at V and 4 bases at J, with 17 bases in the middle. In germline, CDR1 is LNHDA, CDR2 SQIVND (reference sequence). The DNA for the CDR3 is TGTGCCAGTAGTTCCACTTGGCAGGGGCGCTATGGCTACACCTTC. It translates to CASSSTWQGRYGYTF.

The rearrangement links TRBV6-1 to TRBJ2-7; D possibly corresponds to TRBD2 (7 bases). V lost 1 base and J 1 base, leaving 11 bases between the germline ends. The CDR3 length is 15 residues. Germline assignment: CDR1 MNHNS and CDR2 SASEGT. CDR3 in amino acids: CASSEEKGGSYEQYF. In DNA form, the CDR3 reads TGTGCCAGCAGTGAAGAGAAGGGGGGGTCCTACGAGCAGTACTTC.

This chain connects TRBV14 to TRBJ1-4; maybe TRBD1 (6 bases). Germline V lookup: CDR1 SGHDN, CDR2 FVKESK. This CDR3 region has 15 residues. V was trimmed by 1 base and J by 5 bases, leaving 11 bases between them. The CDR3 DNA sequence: TGTGCCAGCAGCCAAGTCCGGGACATAAATGAAAAACTGTTTTTT. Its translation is CASSQVRDINEKLFF.

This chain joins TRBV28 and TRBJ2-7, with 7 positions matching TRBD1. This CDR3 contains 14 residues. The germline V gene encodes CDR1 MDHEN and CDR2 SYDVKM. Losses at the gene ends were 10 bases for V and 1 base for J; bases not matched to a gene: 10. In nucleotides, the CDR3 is TGTGCCACCCTATCCGGGACAGCTTCCTACGAGCAGTACTTC. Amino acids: CATLSGTASYEQYF.